This paragraph reports one T cell receptor (beta chain). Its antigen remains unidentified. The CDR3 sequence is 16 residues long. Germline V lookup: CDR1 MNHEY, CDR2 SVGAGI. Trimming pared 0 bases from V and 0 bases from J, leaving 9 bases between. The sample comes from a study of shared clonotypes between healthy human individuals. Study as a whole: A couple of female and a few male donors aged 18 to 49 were enrolled. CD4 naive and memory got three plates each, CD8 naive two, CD8 memory one.

The assay was immunoSEQ multiplex PCR, and TCRdb's table has in-frame clones only and misses some. The repertoire includes around 640,000 clones, approximately 96% of them detected once, and roughly 0.1% sits in the top ten. Findings and limits, study-wide: Naive subsets, compared against memory subsets, generally had larger estimated richness values. For naive CD4 cells, 4% to 6% of clonotypes were shared across a few donors.

Terminally differentiated effector memory CD45RA+ cells were left out of the naive CD8 fraction, which was CD45RO-negative and positively selected for CCR7. The chain is built from TRBV6-5 and TRBJ1-3; D remains unclear. This receptor was taken from a woman aged 30 to 39 in good health. Specimen: naive CD8+ T cells sorted from blood. CDR3 protein: CASSYSGGISGNTIYF. CDR3 DNA: TGTGCCAGCAGTTACTCAGGCGGAATCTCTGGAAACACCATATATTTT.